The 13 T cell receptor beta chains reported below all come from one sample, sequenced in a study of control samples from healthy donors and cancer patients. Sequenced by immunoSEQ multiplex PCR; TCRdb stores in-frame clones only, minus some. The table records more than 110,000 clones, more than 90% of them present only once. Sequencing used blood. Receptor source: a man younger than 45 in good health.

The chain couples TRBV5-1 to TRBJ2-7; a weak D match, TRBD1 (6 bases). V lost 0 bases, J lost 3 bases, and 19 bases lay in between. The CDR3 consists of 17 residues. Germline CDR1 SGHRS, CDR2 YFSETQ. In DNA form, the CDR3 reads TGCGCCAGCAGCTTGGGAGAACCGGGACATGTAAACTACGAGCAGTACTTC. It encodes CASSLGEPGHVNYEQYF.

The chain employs TRBV11-3 and TRBJ2-3, with TRBD2 identical over 13 bases. V lost 1 base and J lost 2; bases outside the gene matches: 12. The CDR3 contains 20 residues. Germline CDR1 is SGHNT and CDR2 is YENEEA. CDR3 sequence: CASSLGIGLAGVENTDTQYF. The CDR3 bases are TGTGCCAGCAGCTTAGGAATTGGACTAGCGGGAGTGGAAAACACAGATACGCAGTATTTT. The full variable domain, in which reference TRBV11-3 and TRBJ2-3 provide the parts outside the CDR3, is EAGVVQSPRYKIIEKKQPVAFWCNPISGHNTLYWYLQNLGQGPELLIRYENEEAVDDSQLPKDRFSAERLKGVDSTLKIQPAELGDSAVYLCASSLGIGLAGVENTDTQYFGPGTRLTVL.

The chain couples TRBV9 to TRBJ2-1, with TRBD2 matching 9 bases. The junction had 2 bases not matched to a gene; V was cut back by 0 bases and J by 7 bases. Germline CDR1 reads SGDLS; CDR2 reads YYNGEE. The CDR3 covers 14 residues. The DNA for the CDR3 is TGTGCCAGCAGCGTAGATAGCGGGAGTAATGAGCAGTTCTTC. Encoded protein: CASSVDSGSNEQFF.

This sequence joins TRBV5-3 and TRBJ2-7; TRBD2 matches 13 bases. TRBV5-3 is designated an ORF whose function remains uncertain. The CDR3 length is 15 residues. V shed 4 bases and J 2 bases; nucleotides not matched to a gene: 3. The CDR3 DNA is TGTGCCAGAAGCCCCGGGACTAGCGGGACCTACGAGCAGTACTTC. It yields the protein CARSPGTSGTYEQYF.

The chain employs TRBV11-3 and TRBJ1-1, with unresolved D. CDR1 is SGHNT and CDR2 is YENEEA in the germline V gene. V shed 7 bases and J shed 11 bases, with 20 bases lying between them. CDR3 length equals 13 residues. CDR3 amino acids: CASMGKQPLGAFF. The CDR3, as DNA: TGTGCCAGCATGGGCAAACAGCCGCTGGGGGCTTTCTTT.

The CDR3 DNA is TGTGCCAGCAGTAACGTGGCCAGGGCTAATTCACCCCTCCACTTT. This sequence encodes CASSNVARANSPLHF. The rearrangement links TRBV28 to TRBJ1-6, with a possible D match to TRBD1 (5 bases). Germline-derived CDR1 and CDR2 are MDHEN and SYDVKM. V lost 5 bases and J lost 6, with 14 bases in between. The CDR3 contains 15 residues.

Remarks on this clone: Germline and junction disagree at one end, which may indicate a read error. The CDR3 DNA sequence: TGTGCCAGCAGTTTGGGGTTGAGCGGGGAGGCGGATGGCTACACCTTC. It yields the protein CASSLGLSGEADGYTF. The chain links TRBV5-4 to TRBJ1-2; D unresolved. The V gene's germline CDR1 is SGHNT and CDR2 YYREEE (reference sequence). The CDR3 totals 16 residues.

The chain is built from TRBV4-1 and TRBJ1-2, with TRBD1 as a possible D gene (6 bases). Trimming pared 1 base from V and 8 bases from J, leaving 17 bases between. The CDR3 has 15 amino acids. Germline-derived CDR1 and CDR2 are MGHRA and YSYEKL. CDR3 nucleotide sequence: TGCGCCAGCAGCCAAGCCGTCAACAGGGATCTAGGCTACACCTTC. Its protein is CASSQAVNRDLGYTF.

This chain links TRBV20-1 with TRBJ1-5; D is unclear. The CDR3 loop spans 13 amino acids. V shed 3 bases and J shed 2 bases, with 8 bases lying between them. Germline V lookup: CDR1 DFQATT, CDR2 SNEGSKA (reference sequence). The CDR3 reads CSASGQGNQPQHF. The CDR3 DNA reads as TGCAGTGCTAGTGGGCAGGGCAATCAGCCCCAGCATTTT.

The rearrangement joins TRBV21-1 to TRBJ2-7; the DNA was not used to check the table's D call, TRBD2. TRBV21-1 represents a pseudogene. The CDR3 loop spans 16 amino acids. The CDR3 sequence is CASSKARGWGTDEQYF. The DNA of the CDR3 is TGTGCCAGCAGCAAAGCGCGGGGGTGGGGGACGGACGAGCAGTACTTC.

Note on this clone: The junction does not match germline at one end; this may be a read error. V is TRBV7-2 and J is TRBJ2-3, with 8 bases identical to TRBD2. CDR3 length: 16 amino acids. The V gene's germline CDR1 is SGHTA and CDR2 FQGNSA. For the CDR3, the DNA is TGTGCCAGCAGCTTAGCAAGCCAAGCGGGGGCGGTTTCTCTGAATTTT. Its protein is CASSLASQAGAVSLNF.

V usage is TRBV6-5 and J usage is TRBJ1-6, with a possible D match to TRBD1 (5 bases). Trimming took 3 bases from V and 6 from J, leaving 9 bases between them. The CDR3 is made up of 14 amino acids. CDR1 and CDR2 (germline): MNHEY, SVGAGI. The CDR3 coding sequence is TGTGCCAGCAGTTATCTAAGGGGTAATTCACCCCTCCACTTT. Its protein is CASSYLRGNSPLHF.

V usage is TRBV19 and J usage is TRBJ1-1; 7 nucleotides line up with TRBD1. With 5 bases clipped from V and 11 bases from J, the junction kept 11 bases outside the gene matches. The length of the CDR3 is 13 residues. Germline CDR1 LNHDA, CDR2 SQIVND (reference sequence). CDR3 sequence reads: CASSALTGHGAFF. CDR3 DNA sequence: TGTGCCAGTAGTGCTTTGACAGGGCACGGGGCTTTCTTT.